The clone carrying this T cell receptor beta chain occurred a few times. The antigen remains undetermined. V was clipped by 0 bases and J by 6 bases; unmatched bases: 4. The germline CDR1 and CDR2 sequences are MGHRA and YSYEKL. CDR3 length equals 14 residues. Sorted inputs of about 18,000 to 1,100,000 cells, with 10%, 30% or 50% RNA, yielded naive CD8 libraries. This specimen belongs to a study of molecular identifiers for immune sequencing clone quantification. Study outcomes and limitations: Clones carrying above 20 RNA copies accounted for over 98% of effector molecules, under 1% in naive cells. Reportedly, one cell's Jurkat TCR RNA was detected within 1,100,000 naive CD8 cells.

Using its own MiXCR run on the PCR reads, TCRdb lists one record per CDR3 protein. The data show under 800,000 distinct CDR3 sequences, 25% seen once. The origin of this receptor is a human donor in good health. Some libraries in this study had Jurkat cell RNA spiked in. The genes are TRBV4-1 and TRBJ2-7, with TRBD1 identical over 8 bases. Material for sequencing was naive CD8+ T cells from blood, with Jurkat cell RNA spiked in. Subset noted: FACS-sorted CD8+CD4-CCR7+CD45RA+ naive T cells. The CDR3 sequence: CASSQDQTGAEQYF. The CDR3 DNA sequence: TGCGCCAGCAGCCAAGATCAGACAGGGGCCGAGCAGTACTTC.